These T cell receptor beta chains were read from a single sample in a study of pediatric ulcerative colitis. Profiled with immunoSEQ multiplex PCR; TCRdb holds only in-frame clones, not every one. The table records 32,000 or so clones, approximately 78% of them present only once. The specimen sequenced was blood. The receptor source for this set is a boy younger than 18 with severe ulcerative colitis. The CDR3 runs from the conserved cysteine through the conserved F or W. D genes are given only for firm matches. Not all rows give a size; the values are once, few, many and, for expanded clones, a class.

j_call clone_size d_call v_call cdr3_nt cdr3_aa
TRBJ2-7 NA TRBD2 TRBV19 TGTGCCAGTAGTATCGGACTAGCGGACTCCTACGAGCAGTACTTC CASSIGLADSYEQYF
TRBJ1-5 NA TRBD1 TRBV25-1 TGTGCCAGCAGCCCGGGACAGGCGAATCAGCCCCAGCATTTT CASSPGQANQPQHF
TRBJ2-3 once TRBD2 TRBV7-2 TGTGCCAGCAGCTTAGACACTAGCGGGGAGACAGATACGCAGTATTTT CASSLDTSGETDTQYF
TRBJ2-1 once NA TRBV2 TGTGCCAGCACCATAGGGAACTACAATGAGCAGTTCTTC CASTIGNYNEQFF
TRBJ1-2 NA NA TRBV5-4 TGTGCCAGCAGCTTGGGTGGAGGGGGGATCCAAGGCTACACCTTC CASSLGGGGIQGYTF
TRBJ2-5 NA NA TRBV7-6 TGTGCCAGCAGCTTAGCCATACAAGAGACCCAGTACTTC CASSLAIQETQYF
TRBJ1-5 NA NA TRBV23-1 TGCGCCAGCAGTCAAGGAACGGGGAGGCATCAGCCCCAGCATTTT CASSQGTGRHQPQHF
TRBJ1-3 NA NA TRBV15 TGTGCCACCAGCAGAGATACGGCGGGAATCTCTGGAAACACCATATATTTT CATSRDTAGISGNTIYF
TRBJ1-2 NA NA TRBV4-1 TGCGCCAGCAGCCACCTCCTCGGATATTCGACAGGCTACACCTTC CASSHLLGYSTGYTF
TRBJ1-2 few NA TRBV6-5 TGTGCCAGCAGTACAACAGGATCTGACTATGGCTACACCTTC CASSTTGSDYGYTF
TRBJ1-1 NA NA TRBV7-2 TGTGCCAGCAGCTTGTTAGCTTTCTTT CASSLLAFF
TRBJ1-1 NA NA TRBV12-5 TGTGCTAGTGGCTCAGGTGGCAGGAACACTGAAGCTTTCTTT CASGSGGRNTEAFF
TRBJ2-5 NA TRBD1 TRBV5-1 TGCGCCAGCAGCATGGGACAGCCCCAAGAGACCCAGTACTTC CASSMGQPQETQYF
TRBJ2-1 NA TRBD1 TRBV10-3 TGTGCCATCAGTGAGCGACAGGGGTTTTCCAATGAGCAGTTCTTC CAISERQGFSNEQFF